The 9 T cell receptor beta chains below come from one sample, sequenced in a study of blood T cell repertoires in COVID-19. The method was immunoSEQ multiplex PCR; TCRdb's version includes in-frame clones alone and lacks a portion of them. This table has over 85,000 clones, 84% appearing once. The specimen was peripheral blood. These receptors came from a human donor in a cohort sampled during active COVID-19.

The chain employs TRBV18 and TRBJ2-3, with D tentatively TRBD2 (6 bases). The CDR3 sequence is 14 residues long. Per germline, CDR1 KGHSH and CDR2 LQKENI. Deletions cut 3 bases from V and 4 bases from J, with 11 bases between. The DNA for the CDR3 is TGTGCCAGCTCACCTCCTAGCGTCGCAGATACGCAGTATTTT. This gives the protein CASSPPSVADTQYF.

The chain carries TRBV28 and TRBJ1-5; no reliable D call. The germline CDR1 and CDR2 sequences are MDHEN and SYDVKM. The CDR3 contains 14 residues. Trimming took 0 bases from V and 7 from J, leaving 10 bases between them. In nucleotides, the CDR3 is TGTGCCAGCAGTTTATGGAGTAGCGGACAGCCCCAGCATTTT. Protein sequence: CASSLWSSGQPQHF.

The chain joins TRBV28 to TRBJ2-4, with TRBD2 matching over 9 bases. The CDR3 spans 18 residues. The germline gives CDR1 MDHEN, CDR2 SYDVKM. V lost 3 bases, J lost 5 bases, and 14 bases stayed unmatched. The CDR3 nucleotides are TGTGCCAGCAGTTTGGTGCGGGGGGGTTGGAACAGTCAAAACATTCAGTACTTC. Protein: CASSLVRGGWNSQNIQYF.

Note on this clone: This sample also contains other DNA sequences that code for the same CDR3. The rearrangement joins TRBV9 to TRBJ2-7; D is perhaps TRBD1 (5 bases). Germline-derived CDR1 and CDR2 are SGDLS and YYNGEE. Trimming took off 0 bases at V and 3 bases at J, with 10 bases between the two ends. This CDR3 is built from 14 residues. CDR3 in amino acids: CASSVGQGNYEQYF. CDR3 coding DNA: TGTGCCAGCAGCGTAGGGCAGGGAAACTACGAGCAGTACTTC.

This rearrangement joins TRBV7-5 to TRBJ1-1. TRBV7-5 is reported as a pseudogene. There are 15 residues in the CDR3. CDR3 residues: CARNDYPGENTEAFF. The CDR3 nucleotides are TGTGCCAGAAACGATTACCCGGGGGAGAACACTGAAGCTTTCTTT.

This chain connects TRBV4-2 to TRBJ2-7, with a tentative D call TRBD2 (7 bases). The CDR3 runs to 18 residues. V lost 2 bases, J lost 0 bases, and 20 bases lay in between. In germline, CDR1 is LGHNA, CDR2 YNFKEQ. The CDR3 DNA follows: TGTGCCAGCAGCCAACGCGAGAACGGCGGGGGCCGCTCCTACGAGCAGTACTTC. As protein: CASSQRENGGGRSYEQYF.

This rearrangement joins TRBV7-8 to TRBJ2-1, with D maybe TRBD2 (6 bases). The germline V gene encodes CDR1 SGHVS and CDR2 FQNEAQ. V lost 8 bases and J 8 bases, leaving 25 bases between the germline ends. The CDR3 extends over 16 amino acids. Here the CDR3 reads CASLADPGVRVDEQFF. Here the CDR3 DNA reads TGTGCCAGCCTTGCTGACCCGGGAGTTCGGGTCGATGAGCAGTTCTTC.

V usage is TRBV4-1 and J usage is TRBJ1-2; D unclear. The V end was cut by 1 base, the J end by 3 bases, with 6 bases between. The CDR3 runs 13 residues. CDR1 is MGHRA and CDR2 is YSYEKL in the germline V gene. The CDR3: CASSQGLDYGYTF. The CDR3 DNA follows: TGCGCCAGCAGCCAAGGACTAGACTATGGCTACACCTTC.

This clone was counted only a few times. The rearrangement uses TRBV5-8 and TRBJ2-3, with 7 bases identical to TRBD1. Per germline, CDR1 SGHTS and CDR2 YDEGEE. CDR3 length: 16 amino acids. V was pared by 7 bases and J by 2 bases, with 13 bases of the junction left unmatched. CDR3 amino acids: CASPTGWGSYTDTQYF. The CDR3, as DNA: TGTGCCAGCCCGACAGGGTGGGGCAGTTACACAGATACGCAGTATTTT. The full variable domain, completed using reference TRBV5-8 and TRBJ2-3, is EAGVTQSPTHLIKTRGQQATLRCSPISGHTSVYWYQQALGLGLQFLLWYDEGEERNRGNFPPRFSGRQFPNYSSELNVNALELEDSALYLCASPTGWGSYTDTQYFGPGTRLTVL.